A selection of T cell receptor beta chains follows, all from one sample in a study of T-cell reconstitution after alpha-beta-depleted transplantation in children. MiXCR, run by TCRdb on the PCR reads, gives a single entry per CDR3 protein. The sample lists roughly 400,000 distinct CDR3 sequences, 43% seen once, with 27% in the top ten. The sequences come from PBMCs, collected before TCRalphabeta/CD19-depleted stem cell transplant. The receptor set was obtained from a girl aged 2 to 9 with aplastic anemia, due to receive a stem cell transplant. Each CDR3 is given with its conserved first and last residue.

v_gene	CDR3aa
TRBV5-1	CASSLGPAGAGNEQFF
TRBV5-1	CASRRSIQVPNTDTQYF
TRBV5-1	CASSSGQGAVTDTQYF
TRBV15	CATSRGRGASTDTQYF
TRBV20-1	CSARPRSLETQYF
TRBV29-1	CSVEGLASYEQYF
TRBV21-1	CASSLPGQGAGYAIETQYF
TRBV5-4	CASSLGGPGNTIYF
TRBV5-6	CASSFSSYNSPLHF
TRBV5-5	CASSPNTGTSGTDTQYF
TRBV29-1	CSVGVGGLNEQYF
TRBV14	CASSQDRAVGEQYF
TRBV7-2	CASSLRREETQYF
TRBV5-1	CATSSAATDTQYF
TRBV5-1	CASRRDSYGYTF
TRBV4-2	CASSQASKGNEQFF
TRBV29-1	CSVEGTNTEAFF
TRBV7-9	CASSTSGPTDTQYF
TRBV7-9	CASSLGVGDTF
TRBV27	CASSPLGGTGRFGGFTGELFF
TRBV5-1	CASSGTSGGDTEAFF
TRBV7-3	CASRPGQRDQPQHF
TRBV11-2	CASSPGGTVTSYEQYF
TRBV6-1	CASRRFLGQARQETQYF
TRBV7-9	CASSFGTGELFF
TRBV5-4	CASSKLAGRRNEQFF
TRBV20-1	CSASMAGGATEAFF
TRBV20-1	CSASGDTEAFF
TRBV3-1	CASSQDPRLDTEAFF
TRBV4-1	CASSRGGLAGLGNEQFF
TRBV15	CATSSSSGGYNEQFF
TRBV12-3/TRBV12-4	CASSIPGTGVYGYTF
TRBV12-3/TRBV12-4	CASSSGFTDTQYF
TRBV20-1	CSASLQGWEQYF
TRBV30	CAWSGAGGKQYF
TRBV28	CASSLPTLGSYEQYF
TRBV6-5	CASSYSTSGGTSTDTQYF
TRBV9	CASSVGAGASGTYNEQFF
TRBV6-1	CASIGQVNTGELFF